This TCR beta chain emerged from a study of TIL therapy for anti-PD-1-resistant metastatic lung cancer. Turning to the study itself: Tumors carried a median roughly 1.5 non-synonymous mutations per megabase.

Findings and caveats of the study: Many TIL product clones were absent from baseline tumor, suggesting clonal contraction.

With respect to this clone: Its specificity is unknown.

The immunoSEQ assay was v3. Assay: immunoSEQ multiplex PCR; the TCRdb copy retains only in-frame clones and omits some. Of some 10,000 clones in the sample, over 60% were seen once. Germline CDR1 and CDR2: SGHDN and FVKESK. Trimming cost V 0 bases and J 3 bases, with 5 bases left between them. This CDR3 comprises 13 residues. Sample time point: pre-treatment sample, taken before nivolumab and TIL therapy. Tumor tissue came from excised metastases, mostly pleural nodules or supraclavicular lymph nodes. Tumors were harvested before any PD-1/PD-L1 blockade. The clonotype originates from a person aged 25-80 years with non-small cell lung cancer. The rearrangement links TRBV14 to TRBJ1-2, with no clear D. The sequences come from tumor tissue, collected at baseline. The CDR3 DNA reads TGTGCCAGCAGCCAAGAATTCGACTATGGCTACACCTTC. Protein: CASSQEFDYGYTF.